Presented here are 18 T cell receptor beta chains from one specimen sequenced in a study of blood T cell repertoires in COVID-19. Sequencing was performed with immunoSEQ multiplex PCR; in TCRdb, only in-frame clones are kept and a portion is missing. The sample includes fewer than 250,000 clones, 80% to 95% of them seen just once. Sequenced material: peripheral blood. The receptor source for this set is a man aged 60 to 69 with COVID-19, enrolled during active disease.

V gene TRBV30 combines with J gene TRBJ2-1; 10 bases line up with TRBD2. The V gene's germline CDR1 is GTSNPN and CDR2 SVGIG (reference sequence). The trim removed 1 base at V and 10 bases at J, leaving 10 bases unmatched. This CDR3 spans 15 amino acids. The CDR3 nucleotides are TGTGCCTGGAGTGGCCCTGGACTAGCGGCAGCCGAGCAGTTCTTC. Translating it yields CAWSGPGLAAAEQFF.

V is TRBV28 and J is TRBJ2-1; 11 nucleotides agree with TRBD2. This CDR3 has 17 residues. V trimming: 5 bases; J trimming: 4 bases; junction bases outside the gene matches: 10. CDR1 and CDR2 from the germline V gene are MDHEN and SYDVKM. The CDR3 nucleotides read TGTGCCAGCAGTCTGTTAGCGGGAGGGCTTGGGTACAATGAGCAGTTCTTC. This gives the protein CASSLLAGGLGYNEQFF. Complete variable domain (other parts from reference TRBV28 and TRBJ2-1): DVKVTQSSRYLVKRTGEKVFLECVQDMDHENMFWYRQDPGLGLRLIYFSYDVKMKEKGDIPEGYSVSREKKERFSLILESASTNQTSMYLCASSLLAGGLGYNEQFFGPGTRLTVL.

The CDR3: CSPKSGNTIYF. DNA for the CDR3: TGCAGTCCAAAGAGCGGAAACACCATATATTTT. The V gene is TRBV20-1, the J gene TRBJ1-3; D is ambiguous. V was clipped by 8 bases and J by 4 bases, with 9 bases between them. Per the germline V gene, CDR1 is DFQATT and CDR2 is SNEGSKA (reference sequence). This CDR3 spans 11 amino acids.

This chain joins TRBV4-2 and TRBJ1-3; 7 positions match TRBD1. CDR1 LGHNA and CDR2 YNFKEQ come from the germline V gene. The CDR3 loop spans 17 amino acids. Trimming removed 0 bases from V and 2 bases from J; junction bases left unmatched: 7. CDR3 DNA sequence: TGTGCCAGCAGCCAAGACCTCCAGGGGGGACCTGGAAACACCATATATTTT. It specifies CASSQDLQGGPGNTIYF.

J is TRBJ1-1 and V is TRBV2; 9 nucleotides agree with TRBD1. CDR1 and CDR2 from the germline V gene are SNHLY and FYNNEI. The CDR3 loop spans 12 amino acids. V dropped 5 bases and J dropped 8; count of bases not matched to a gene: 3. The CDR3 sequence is CASSRTGEEAFF. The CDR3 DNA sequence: TGTGCCAGCAGTAGGACAGGGGAAGAAGCTTTCTTT.

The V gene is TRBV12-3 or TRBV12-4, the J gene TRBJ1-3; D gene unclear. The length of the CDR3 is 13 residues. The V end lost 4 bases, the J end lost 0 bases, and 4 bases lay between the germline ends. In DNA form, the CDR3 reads TGTGCCAGCAGTTCCTACTCTGGAAACACCATATATTTT. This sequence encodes CASSSYSGNTIYF.

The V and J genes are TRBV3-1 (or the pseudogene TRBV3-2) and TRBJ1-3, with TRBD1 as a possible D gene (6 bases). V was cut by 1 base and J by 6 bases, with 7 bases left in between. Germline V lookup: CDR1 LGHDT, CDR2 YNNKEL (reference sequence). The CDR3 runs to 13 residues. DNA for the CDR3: TGTGCCAGCAGCCAAGGGACAGAAAACACCATATATTTT. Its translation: CASSQGTENTIYF.

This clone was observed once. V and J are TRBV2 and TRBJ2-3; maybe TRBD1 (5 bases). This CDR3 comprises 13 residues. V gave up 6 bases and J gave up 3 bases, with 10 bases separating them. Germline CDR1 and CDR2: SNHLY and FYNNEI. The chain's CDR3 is CASRDMGTDTQYF. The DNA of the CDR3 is TGTGCCAGCAGGGACATGGGGACAGATACGCAGTATTTT.

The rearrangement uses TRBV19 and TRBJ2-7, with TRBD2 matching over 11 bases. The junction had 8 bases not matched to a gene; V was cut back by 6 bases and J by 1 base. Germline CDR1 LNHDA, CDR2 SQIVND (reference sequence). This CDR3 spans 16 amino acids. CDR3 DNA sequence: TGTGCCAGTAGCCCCCCTACTAGCGGGAGTTCCTACGAGCAGTACTTC. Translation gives CASSPPTSGSSYEQYF.

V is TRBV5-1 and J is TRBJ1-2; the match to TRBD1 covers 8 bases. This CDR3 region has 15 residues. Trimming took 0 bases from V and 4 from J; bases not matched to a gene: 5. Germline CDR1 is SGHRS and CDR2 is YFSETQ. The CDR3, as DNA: TGCGCCAGCAGCTTGGTTGACCAGGGGGCCTATGGCTACACCTTC. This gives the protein CASSLVDQGAYGYTF.

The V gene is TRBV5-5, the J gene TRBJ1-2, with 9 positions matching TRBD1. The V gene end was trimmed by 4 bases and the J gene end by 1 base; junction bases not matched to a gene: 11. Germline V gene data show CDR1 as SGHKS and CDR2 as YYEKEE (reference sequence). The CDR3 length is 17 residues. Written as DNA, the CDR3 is TGTGCCAGCAGCCCTGGACAGGGGAAGGAGATTAACTATGGCTACACCTTC. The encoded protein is CASSPGQGKEINYGYTF.

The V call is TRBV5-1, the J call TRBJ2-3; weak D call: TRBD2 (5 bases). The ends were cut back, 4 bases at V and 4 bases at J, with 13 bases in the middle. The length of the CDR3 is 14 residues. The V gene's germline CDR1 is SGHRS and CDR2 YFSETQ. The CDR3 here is CASSVGDRADTQYF. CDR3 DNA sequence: TGCGCCAGCAGCGTCGGGGATCGGGCAGATACGCAGTATTTT.

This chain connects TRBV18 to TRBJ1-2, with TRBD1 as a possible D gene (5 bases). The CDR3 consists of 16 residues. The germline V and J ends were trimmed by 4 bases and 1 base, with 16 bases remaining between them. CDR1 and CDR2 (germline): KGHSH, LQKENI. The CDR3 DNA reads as TGTGCCAGCTCACTTGATGGGGCCTCGATTAACTATGGCTACACCTTC. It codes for CASSLDGASINYGYTF.

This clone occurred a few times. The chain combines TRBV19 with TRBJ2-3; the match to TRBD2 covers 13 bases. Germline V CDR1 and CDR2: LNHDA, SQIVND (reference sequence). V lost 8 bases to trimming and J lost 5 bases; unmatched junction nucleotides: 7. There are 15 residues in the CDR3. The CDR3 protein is CASRTSGSGGDTQYF. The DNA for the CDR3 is TGTGCCAGTCGGACTAGCGGGAGCGGAGGAGATACGCAGTATTTT.

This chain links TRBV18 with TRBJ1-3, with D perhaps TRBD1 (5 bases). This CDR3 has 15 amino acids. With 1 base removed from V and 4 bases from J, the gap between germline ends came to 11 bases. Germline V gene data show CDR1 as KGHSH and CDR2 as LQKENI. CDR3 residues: CASSPRRGEGNTIYF. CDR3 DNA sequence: TGTGCCAGCTCACCACGTCGGGGGGAAGGAAACACCATATATTTT.

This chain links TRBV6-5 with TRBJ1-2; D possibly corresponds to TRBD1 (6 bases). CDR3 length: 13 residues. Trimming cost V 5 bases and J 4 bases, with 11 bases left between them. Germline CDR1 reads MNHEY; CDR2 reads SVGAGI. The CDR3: CASSQTGSYGYTF. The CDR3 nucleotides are TGTGCCAGCAGTCAAACAGGGTCCTATGGCTACACCTTC.

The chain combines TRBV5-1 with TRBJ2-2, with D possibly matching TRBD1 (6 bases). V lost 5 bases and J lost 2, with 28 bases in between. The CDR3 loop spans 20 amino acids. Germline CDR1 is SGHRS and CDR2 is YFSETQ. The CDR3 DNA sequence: TGCGCCAGCAGAAACGAAACAGGGCCTGGCAGACTGAGAAACACCGGGGAGCTGTTTTTT. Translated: CASRNETGPGRLRNTGELFF.

CDR3 in amino acids: CASRAPDRVPTNYGYTF. CDR3 nucleotide sequence: TGTGCCAGCAGGGCCCCGGACAGGGTCCCAACTAACTATGGCTACACCTTC. This chain joins TRBV28 and TRBJ1-2, with 8 bases matching TRBD1. After removal of 6 bases from V and 0 bases from J, the junction contained 12 bases not matched to a gene. The CDR3 extends over 17 amino acids. Germline assignment: CDR1 MDHEN and CDR2 SYDVKM.